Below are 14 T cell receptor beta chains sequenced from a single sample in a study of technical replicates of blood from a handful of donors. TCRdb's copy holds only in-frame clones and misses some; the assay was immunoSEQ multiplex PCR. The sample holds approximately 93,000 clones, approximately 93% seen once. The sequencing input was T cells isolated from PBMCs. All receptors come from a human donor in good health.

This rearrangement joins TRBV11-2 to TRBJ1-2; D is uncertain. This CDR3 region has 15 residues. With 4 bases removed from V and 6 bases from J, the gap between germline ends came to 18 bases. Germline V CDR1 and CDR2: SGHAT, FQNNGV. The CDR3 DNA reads TGTGCCAGCAGCTCAAGCGGTACGCGAAGGAATGGCTACACCTTC. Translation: CASSSSGTRRNGYTF.

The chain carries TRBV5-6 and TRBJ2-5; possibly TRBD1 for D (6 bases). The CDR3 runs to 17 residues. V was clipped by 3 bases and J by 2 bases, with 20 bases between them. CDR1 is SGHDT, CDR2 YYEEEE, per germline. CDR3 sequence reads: CASSSGLGFGQQETQYF. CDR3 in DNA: TGTGCCAGCAGCTCCGGTTTGGGATTCGGACAGCAAGAGACCCAGTACTTC.

In DNA, the CDR3 is TGTGCCAGCAGCTCTCTGAGGTCGACTAGCGGAGCTCCCTACGAGCAGTACTTC. Protein product: CASSSLRSTSGAPYEQYF. This chain uses TRBV5-5 with TRBJ2-7; 9 bases fit TRBD2. Germline values: CDR1 SGHKS, CDR2 YYEKEE (reference sequence). The CDR3 loop spans 18 amino acids. After removal of 3 bases from V and 2 bases from J, the junction contained 15 bases not matched to a gene.

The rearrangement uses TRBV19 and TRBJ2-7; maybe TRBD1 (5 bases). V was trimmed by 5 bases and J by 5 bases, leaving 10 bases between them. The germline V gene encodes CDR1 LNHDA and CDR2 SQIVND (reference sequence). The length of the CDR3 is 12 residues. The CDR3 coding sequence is TGTGCCAGTAGTGAAGGGGCGGACGAGCAGTACTTC. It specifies CASSEGADEQYF. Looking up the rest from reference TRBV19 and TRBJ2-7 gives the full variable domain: DGGITQSPKYLFRKEGQNVTLSCEQNLNHDAMYWYRQDPGQGLRLIYYSQIVNDFQKGDIAEGYSVSREKKESFPLTVTSAQKNPTAFYLCASSEGADEQYFGPGTRLTVT.

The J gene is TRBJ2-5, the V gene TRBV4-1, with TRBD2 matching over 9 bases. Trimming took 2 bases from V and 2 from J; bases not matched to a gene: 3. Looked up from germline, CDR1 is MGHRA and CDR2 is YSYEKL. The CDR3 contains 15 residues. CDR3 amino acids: CASSQLGLAQETQYF. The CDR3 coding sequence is TGCGCCAGCAGCCAACTTGGACTAGCGCAAGAGACCCAGTACTTC.

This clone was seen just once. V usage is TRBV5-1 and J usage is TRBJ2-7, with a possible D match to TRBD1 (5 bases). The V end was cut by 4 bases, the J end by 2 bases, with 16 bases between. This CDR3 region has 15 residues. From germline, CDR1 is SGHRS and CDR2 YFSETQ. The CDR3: CASSPARQSAYEQYF. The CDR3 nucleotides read TGCGCCAGCAGCCCGGCCCGACAGAGCGCCTACGAGCAGTACTTC.

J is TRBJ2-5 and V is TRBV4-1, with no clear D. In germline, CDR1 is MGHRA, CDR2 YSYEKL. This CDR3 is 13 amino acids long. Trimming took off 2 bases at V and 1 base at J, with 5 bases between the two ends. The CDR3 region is CASSQFLQETQYF. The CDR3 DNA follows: TGCGCCAGCAGCCAATTCCTCCAAGAGACCCAGTACTTC.

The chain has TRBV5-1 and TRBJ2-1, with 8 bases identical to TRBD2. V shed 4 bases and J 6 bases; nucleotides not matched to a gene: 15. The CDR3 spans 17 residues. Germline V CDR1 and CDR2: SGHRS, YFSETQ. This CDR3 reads CASSPTSGLSVANEQFF. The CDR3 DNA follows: TGCGCCAGCAGCCCCACTAGCGGATTGTCGGTTGCCAATGAGCAGTTCTTC.

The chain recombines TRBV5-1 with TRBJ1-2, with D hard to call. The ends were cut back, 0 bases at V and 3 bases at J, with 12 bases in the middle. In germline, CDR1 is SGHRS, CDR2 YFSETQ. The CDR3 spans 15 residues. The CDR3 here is CASSLAAPGDYGYTF. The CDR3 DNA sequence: TGCGCCAGCAGCTTGGCCGCCCCAGGCGACTATGGCTACACCTTC.

The CDR3 DNA reads as TGCAGCGCCGGAGATGGGCAGGGGGATAATTCACCCCTCCACTTT. This sequence encodes CSAGDGQGDNSPLHF. V and J are TRBV29-1 and TRBJ1-6, with TRBD1 matching 7 bases. The germline gives CDR1 SQVTM, CDR2 ANQGSEA. The CDR3 is 15 amino acids. Trimming at V came to 7 bases and at J to 5 bases, leaving 11 bases not matched to a gene. Complete variable domain (other parts from reference TRBV29-1 and TRBJ1-6): SAVISQKPSRDICQRGTSLTIQCQVDSQVTMMFWYRQQPGQSLTLIATANQGSEATYESGFVIDKFPISRPNLTFSTLTVSNMSPEDSSIYLCSAGDGQGDNSPLHFGNGTRLTVT.

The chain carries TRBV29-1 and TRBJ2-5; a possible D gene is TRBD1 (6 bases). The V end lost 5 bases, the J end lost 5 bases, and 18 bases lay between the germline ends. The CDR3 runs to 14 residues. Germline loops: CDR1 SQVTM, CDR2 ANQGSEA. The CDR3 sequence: CSVTAGVSLETQYF. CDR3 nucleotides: TGCAGCGTTACCGCAGGGGTCTCTCTGGAGACCCAGTACTTC.

The CDR3 is CASSLVTGTPFDGYTF. CDR3 DNA sequence: TGTGCCAGCAGTTTAGTTACCGGGACACCTTTCGATGGCTACACCTTC. The chain employs TRBV28 and TRBJ1-2; D might be TRBD1 (6 bases). Trimming cost V 2 bases and J 6 bases, with 19 bases left between them. Looked up from germline, CDR1 is MDHEN and CDR2 is SYDVKM. This CDR3 is 16 amino acids long.

CDR3 in DNA: TGTGCCAGCAGCTCGAGCCCCTACCAAGCAGGGGAACGGTATGGCTACACCTTC. Amino acid sequence: CASSSSPYQAGERYGYTF. The chain recombines TRBV7-6 with TRBJ1-2; D is possibly TRBD1 (6 bases). Germline V CDR1 and CDR2: SGHVS, FNYEAQ. The CDR3 has 18 amino acids. The ends were cut back, 4 bases at V and 5 bases at J, with 26 bases in the middle. The full variable domain, completed using reference TRBV7-6 and TRBJ1-2, is GAGVSQSPRYKVTKRGQDVALRCDPISGHVSLYWYRQALGQGPEFLTYFNYEAQQDKSGLPNDRFSAERPEGSISTLTIQRTEQRDSAMYRCASSSSPYQAGERYGYTFGSGTRLTVV.

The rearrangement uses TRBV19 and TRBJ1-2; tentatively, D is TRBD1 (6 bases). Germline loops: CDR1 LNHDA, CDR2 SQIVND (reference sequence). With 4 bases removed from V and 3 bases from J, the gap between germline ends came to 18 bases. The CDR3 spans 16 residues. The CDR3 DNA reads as TGTGCCAGTAGTACCATCGGACAGTCAAATTACTATGGCTACACCTTC. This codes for CASSTIGQSNYYGYTF.